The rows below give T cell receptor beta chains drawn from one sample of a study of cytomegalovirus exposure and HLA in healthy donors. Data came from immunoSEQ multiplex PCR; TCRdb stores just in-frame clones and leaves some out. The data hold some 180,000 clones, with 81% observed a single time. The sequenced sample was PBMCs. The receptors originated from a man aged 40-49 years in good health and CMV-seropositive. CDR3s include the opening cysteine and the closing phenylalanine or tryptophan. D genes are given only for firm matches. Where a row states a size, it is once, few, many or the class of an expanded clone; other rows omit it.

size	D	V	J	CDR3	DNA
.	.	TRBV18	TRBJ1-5	CASSPISNQPQHF	TGTGCCAGCTCACCTATTAGCAATCAGCCCCAGCATTTT
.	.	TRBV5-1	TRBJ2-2	CASSPTGVQGTGELFF	TGCGCCAGCAGCCCAACGGGGGTCCAGGGCACCGGGGAGCTGTTTTTT
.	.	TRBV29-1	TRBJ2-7	CSVAIRGGDEQYF	TGCAGCGTTGCCATACGTGGAGGAGACGAGCAGTACTTC
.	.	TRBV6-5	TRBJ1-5	CASSPLRGGAQPQHF	TGTGCCAGCAGTCCATTACGGGGGGGGGCTCAGCCCCAGCATTTT
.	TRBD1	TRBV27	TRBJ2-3	CASPGQRDTQYF	TGTGCCAGCCCGGGACAGAGGGATACGCAGTATTTT
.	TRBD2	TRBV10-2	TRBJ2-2	CASRGSGRDTGELFF	TGCGCCAGCAGGGGGAGCGGGAGAGACACCGGGGAGCTGTTTTTT
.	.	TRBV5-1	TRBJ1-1	CASSPVKSGGTEAFF	TGCGCCAGCAGCCCCGTTAAGTCGGGGGGCACTGAAGCTTTCTTT
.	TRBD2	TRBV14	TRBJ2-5	CASSRRVAGEQTQYF	TGTGCCAGCAGCCGGAGGGTAGCGGGGGAACAGACCCAGTACTTC
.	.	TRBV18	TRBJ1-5	CASSPYPDSNQPQHF	TGTGCCAGCTCACCATATCCAGATAGCAATCAGCCCCAGCATTTT
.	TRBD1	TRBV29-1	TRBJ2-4	CSGKQGAENIQYF	TGCAGCGGTAAACAGGGGGCCGAAAACATTCAGTACTTC
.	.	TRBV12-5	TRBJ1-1	CASGSDTGWAFF	TGTGCTAGTGGGTCTGACACTGGGTGGGCTTTCTTT
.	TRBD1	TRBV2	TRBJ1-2	CASSPTGVGNYGYTF	TGTGCCAGCAGTCCTACAGGGGTAGGAAACTATGGCTACACCTTC
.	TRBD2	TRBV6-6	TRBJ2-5	CASSPTSGRGETQYF	TGTGCCAGCAGCCCGACTAGCGGGAGAGGGGAGACCCAGTACTTC
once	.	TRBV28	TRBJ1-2	CASTTGRGLGYTF	TGTGCCAGCACCACAGGGAGGGGTTTAGGCTACACCTTC
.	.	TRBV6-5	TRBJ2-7	CASSYRSVYEQYF	TGTGCCAGCAGTTACCGGTCTGTCTACGAGCAGTACTTC
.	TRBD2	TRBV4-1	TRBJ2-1	CASSPTSGRINEQFF	TGCGCCAGCAGCCCGACTAGCGGGAGGATTAATGAGCAGTTCTTC
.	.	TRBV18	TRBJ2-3	CASSPTAESSHTDTQYF	TGTGCCAGCTCACCAACTGCGGAATCCAGCCACACAGATACGCAGTATTTT
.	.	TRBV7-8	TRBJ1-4	CASSLGGVEKLFF	TGTGCCAGCAGCTTAGGGGGGGTTGAAAAACTGTTTTTT
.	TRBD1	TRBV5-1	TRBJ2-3	CASSQGTGTDTQYF	TGCGCCAGCAGCCAGGGGACAGGGACAGATACGCAGTATTTT
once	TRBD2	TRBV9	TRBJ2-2	CASSVGGRANGELFF	TGTGCCAGCAGCGTAGGCGGGAGGGCGAACGGGGAGCTGTTTTTT
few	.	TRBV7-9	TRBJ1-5	CASSLDRNQPQHF	TGTGCCAGCAGCTTAGACAGAAATCAGCCCCAGCATTTT
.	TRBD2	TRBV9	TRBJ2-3	CASSARGLAGTSTDTQYF	TGTGCCAGCAGCGCACGGGGCCTAGCGGGGACAAGCACAGATACGCAGTATTTT
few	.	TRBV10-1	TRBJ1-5	CASRRRDRRHF	TGCGCCAGCAGGAGGAGGGATCGGAGGCATTTT
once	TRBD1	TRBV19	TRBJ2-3	CASSIGAGTDSANTQYF	TGTGCCAGTAGTATCGGGGCAGGGACAGATAGTGCCAATACGCAGTATTTT
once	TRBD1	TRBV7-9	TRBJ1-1	CASSQDRGTEAFF	TGTGCCAGCAGCCAAGACAGGGGTACTGAAGCTTTCTTT
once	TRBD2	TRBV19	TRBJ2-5	CASSIGTSGRETQYF	TGTGCCAGTAGCATCGGGACTAGCGGACGGGAGACCCAGTACTTC
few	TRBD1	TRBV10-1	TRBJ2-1	CASAPGQTYGEQFF	TGCGCCAGCGCCCCGGGACAGACCTACGGTGAGCAGTTCTTC
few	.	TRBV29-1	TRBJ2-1	CSVDPAGPLRGQFF	TGCAGCGTTGACCCCGCGGGACCCCTTAGGGGGCAGTTCTTC
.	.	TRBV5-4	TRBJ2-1	CASSLAGSSVYNEQFF	TGTGCCAGCAGCTTGGCCGGGTCTAGCGTATACAATGAGCAGTTCTTC
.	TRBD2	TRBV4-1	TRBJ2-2	CASSPGTSSTGGELFF	TGCGCCAGCAGCCCGGGGACTAGCAGTACGGGCGGGGAGCTGTTTTTT
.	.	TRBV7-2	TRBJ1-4	CASSSLLGGEKLFF	TGTGCCAGCAGCTCTCTACTCGGGGGAGAAAAACTGTTTTTT
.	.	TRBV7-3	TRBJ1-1	CASSSRGGTEAFF	TGTGCCAGCAGCTCTAGGGGGGGCACTGAAGCTTTCTTT
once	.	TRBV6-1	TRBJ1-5	CASRTGELQHF	TGTGCCAGCAGGACAGGAGAATTGCAGCATTTT
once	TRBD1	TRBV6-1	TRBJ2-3	CASSKGGQGADTQYF	TGTGCCAGCAGTAAGGGGGGACAGGGGGCGGATACGCAGTATTTT
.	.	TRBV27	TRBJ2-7	CASSPTSSYEQYF	TGTGCCAGCAGTCCCACCAGCTCCTACGAGCAGTACTTC
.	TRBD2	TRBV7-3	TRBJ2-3	CASSFGGDTQYF	TGTGCCAGCAGCTTCGGGGGGGATACGCAGTATTTT
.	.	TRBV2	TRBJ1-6	CASSVGEGGSPLHF	TGTGCCAGCAGTGTGGGGGAGGGAGGGTCACCCCTCCACTTT
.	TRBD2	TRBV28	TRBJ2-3	CASIPWTSGRATDTQYF	TGTGCCAGCATCCCCTGGACTAGCGGGAGGGCGACAGATACGCAGTATTTT
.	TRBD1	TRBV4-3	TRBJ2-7	CASSQTGTDSYEQYF	TGCGCCAGCAGCCAGACCGGGACAGACTCCTACGAGCAGTACTTC
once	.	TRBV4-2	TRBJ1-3	CASSQDFYRQGNFRRRSGNTIYF	TGTGCCAGCAGCCAAGATTTTTATAGGCAGGGGAATTTTCGGCGCCGATCTGGAAACACCATATATTTT
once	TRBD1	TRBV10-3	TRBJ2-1	CAISGGQGGPYNEQFF	TGTGCCATCAGTGGTGGACAGGGGGGTCCCTACAATGAGCAGTTCTTC
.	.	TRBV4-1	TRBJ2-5	CASSEGDRYQETQYF	TGCGCCAGCAGTGAGGGGGACCGGTACCAAGAGACCCAGTACTTC
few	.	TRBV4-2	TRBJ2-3	CASSQDSSTDTQYF	TGTGCCAGCAGCCAAGATAGCTCGACAGATACGCAGTATTTT
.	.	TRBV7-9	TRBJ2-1	CASSLEILGTRRYNEQFF	TGTGCCAGCAGCTTGGAGATCTTGGGGACAAGGAGGTACAATGAGCAGTTCTTC
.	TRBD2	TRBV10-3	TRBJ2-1	CAISPSGRASGNEQFF	TGTGCCATCAGCCCTAGCGGGAGGGCGTCAGGCAATGAGCAGTTCTTC
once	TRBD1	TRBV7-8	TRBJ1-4	CASSDTPRQGSEKLFF	TGTGCCAGCAGCGACACGCCTAGACAGGGGTCGGAAAAACTGTTTTTT
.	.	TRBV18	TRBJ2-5	CASSSGPRRQETQYF	TGTGCCAGCTCAAGCGGCCCCCGGAGGCAAGAGACCCAGTACTTC
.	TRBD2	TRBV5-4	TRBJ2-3	CASSEAGPSGVKDTQYF	TGTGCCAGCAGCGAAGCAGGCCCTAGCGGGGTAAAAGATACGCAGTATTTT
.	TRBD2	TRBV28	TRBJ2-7	CASSLGTTTYEQYF	TGTGCCAGCAGTTTGGGGACTACTACCTACGAGCAGTACTTC
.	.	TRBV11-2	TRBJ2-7	CASSWGLNYEQYF	TGTGCCAGCAGCTGGGGGCTAAACTACGAGCAGTACTTC
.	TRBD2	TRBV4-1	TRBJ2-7	CASSQDPRNREWREASYEQYF	TGCGCCAGCAGCCAAGACCCCAGAAACCGAGAGTGGCGGGAGGCATCCTACGAGCAGTACTTC
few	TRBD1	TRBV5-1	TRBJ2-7	CASSSGTGAYEQYF	TGCGCCAGCAGCTCCGGGACAGGGGCCTACGAGCAGTACTTC
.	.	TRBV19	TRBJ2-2	CASSIAATDGELFF	TGTGCCAGTAGTATTGCGGCTACGGACGGGGAGCTGTTTTTT
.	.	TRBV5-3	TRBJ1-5	CARSSGQRPNQPQHF	TGTGCCAGAAGCTCAGGACAGAGGCCGAATCAGCCCCAGCATTTT
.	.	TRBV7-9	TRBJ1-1	CASSLVGARGTEAFF	TGTGCCAGCAGCTTAGTAGGGGCGCGGGGCACTGAAGCTTTCTTT
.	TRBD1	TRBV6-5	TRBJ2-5	CASSYSTGSQETQYF	TGTGCCAGCAGTTATTCGACAGGGTCCCAAGAGACCCAGTACTTC
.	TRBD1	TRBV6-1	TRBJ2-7	CASSDQDRSSYEQYF	TGTGCCAGCAGCGACCAGGACAGGAGCTCCTACGAGCAGTACTTC